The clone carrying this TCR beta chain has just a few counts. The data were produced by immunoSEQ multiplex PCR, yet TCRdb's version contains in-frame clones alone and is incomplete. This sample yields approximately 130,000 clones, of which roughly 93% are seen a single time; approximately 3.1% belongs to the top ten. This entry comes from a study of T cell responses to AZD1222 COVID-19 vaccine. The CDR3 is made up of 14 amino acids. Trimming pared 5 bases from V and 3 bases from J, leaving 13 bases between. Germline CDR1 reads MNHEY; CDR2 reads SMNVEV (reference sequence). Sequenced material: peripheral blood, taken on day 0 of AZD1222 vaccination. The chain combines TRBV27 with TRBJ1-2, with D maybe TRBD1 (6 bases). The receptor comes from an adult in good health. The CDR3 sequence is CASSDIQGYYGYTF. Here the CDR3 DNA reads TGTGCCAGCAGTGATATCCAGGGGTACTATGGCTACACCTTC.